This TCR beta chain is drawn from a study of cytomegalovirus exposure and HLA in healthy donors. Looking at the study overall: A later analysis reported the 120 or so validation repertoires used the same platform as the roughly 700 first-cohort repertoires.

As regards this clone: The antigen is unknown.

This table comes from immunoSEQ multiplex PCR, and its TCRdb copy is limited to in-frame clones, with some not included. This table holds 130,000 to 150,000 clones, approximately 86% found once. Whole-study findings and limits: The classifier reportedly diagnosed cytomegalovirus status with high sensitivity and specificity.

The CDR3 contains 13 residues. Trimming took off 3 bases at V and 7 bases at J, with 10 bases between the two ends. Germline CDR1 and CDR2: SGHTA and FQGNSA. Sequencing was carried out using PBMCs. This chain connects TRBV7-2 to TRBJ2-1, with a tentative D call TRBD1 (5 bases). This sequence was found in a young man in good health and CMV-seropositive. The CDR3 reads CASSFAGWNEQFF. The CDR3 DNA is TGTGCCAGCAGCTTTGCAGGGTGGAATGAGCAGTTCTTC.